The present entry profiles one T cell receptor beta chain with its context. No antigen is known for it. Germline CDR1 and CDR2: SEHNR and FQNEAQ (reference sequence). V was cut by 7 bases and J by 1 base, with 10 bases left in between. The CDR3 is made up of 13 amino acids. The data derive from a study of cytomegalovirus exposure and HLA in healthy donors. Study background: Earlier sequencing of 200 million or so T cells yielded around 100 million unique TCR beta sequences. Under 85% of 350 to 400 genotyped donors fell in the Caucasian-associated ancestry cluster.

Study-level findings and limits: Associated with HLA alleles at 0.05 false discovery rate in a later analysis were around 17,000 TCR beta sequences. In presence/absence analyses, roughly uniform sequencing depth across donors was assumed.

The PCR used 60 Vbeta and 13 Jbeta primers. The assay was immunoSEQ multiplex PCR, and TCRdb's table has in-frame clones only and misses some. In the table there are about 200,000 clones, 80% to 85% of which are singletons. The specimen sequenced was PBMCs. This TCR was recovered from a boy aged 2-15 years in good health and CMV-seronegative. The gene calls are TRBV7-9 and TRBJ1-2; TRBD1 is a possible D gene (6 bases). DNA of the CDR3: TGTGCCAGCAACTTCAGGGGTAACTATGGCTACACCTTC. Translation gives CASNFRGNYGYTF.